One and the same sample provided the 17 T cell receptor beta chains below, sequenced in a study of T cell changes during pregnancy in multiple sclerosis. Produced via immunoSEQ multiplex PCR; TCRdb's table is partial and in-frame only. Of around 92,000 clones listed, approximately 95% are singletons. The sample here was peripheral blood, taken in the first trimester of pregnancy. These receptors were obtained from a female donor with multiple sclerosis, enrolled in a pregnancy study.

This chain links TRBV7-2 with TRBJ1-4; tentative D call: TRBD1 (6 bases). The CDR3 is made up of 16 amino acids. The germline V and J ends were trimmed by 2 bases and 5 bases, with 15 bases remaining between them. Germline V CDR1 and CDR2: SGHTA, FQGNSA. CDR3 residues: CASSLRGAGLNEKLFF. CDR3 DNA: TGTGCCAGCAGCTTACGGGGGGCGGGGTTGAATGAAAAACTGTTTTTT.

V is TRBV7-9 and J is TRBJ1-1, with 9 bases aligning to TRBD1. This CDR3 region has 14 residues. Trimming took 5 bases from V and 4 from J; bases not matched to a gene: 5. Germline CDR1 and CDR2: SEHNR and FQNEAQ (reference sequence). CDR3 protein: CASSGGQGRTEAFF. CDR3 DNA sequence: TGTGCCAGCAGCGGGGGACAGGGTCGCACTGAAGCTTTCTTT.

The CDR3 sequence: CASSLLTGTHEQYF. The CDR3 DNA follows: TGTGCCAGCTCACTCCTGACAGGGACCCACGAGCAGTACTTC. The rearrangement joins TRBV18 to TRBJ2-7, with 7 bases identical to TRBD1. Germline CDR1 reads KGHSH; CDR2 reads LQKENI. This CDR3 is built from 14 residues. The V and J ends lost 4 bases and 5 bases, in that order; junction bases with no gene match: 8. Looking up the rest from reference TRBV18 and TRBJ2-7 gives the full variable domain: NAGVMQNPRHLVRRRGQEARLRCSPMKGHSHVYWYRQLPEEGLKFMVYLQKENIIDESGMPKERFSAEFPKEGPSILRIQQVVRGDSAAYFCASSLLTGTHEQYFGPGTRLTVT.

The chain carries TRBV13 and TRBJ2-2; 13 nucleotides align to TRBD2. The CDR3 has 16 amino acids. Trimming removed 10 bases from V and 5 bases from J; junction bases left unmatched: 10. Looked up from germline, CDR1 is PRHDT and CDR2 is FYEKMQ (reference sequence). The CDR3 reads CATGLAGRRGTGELFF. The CDR3, as DNA: TGTGCCACGGGACTAGCGGGGCGCCGAGGGACCGGGGAGCTGTTTTTT.

The chain employs TRBV10-3 and TRBJ2-5; 12 bases match TRBD2. The V segment lost 0 bases and the J segment 3 bases; nucleotides outside the gene matches: 2. Germline CDR1 reads ENHRY; CDR2 reads SYGVKD. The CDR3 contains 16 residues. CDR3 in amino acids: CAISESGLAGEETQYF. DNA of the CDR3: TGTGCCATCAGTGAGTCGGGACTAGCGGGTGAAGAGACCCAGTACTTC.

The chain joins TRBV25-1 to TRBJ1-1, with TRBD1 matching 7 bases. The V segment lost 4 bases and the J segment 5 bases; nucleotides outside the gene matches: 4. From germline, CDR1 is MGHDK and CDR2 SYGVNS. The CDR3 spans 13 residues. CDR3 DNA sequence: TGTGCCAGCAGTGGTACAGGGGTTACTGAAGCTTTCTTT. It yields the protein CASSGTGVTEAFF. The whole variable domain, remainder taken from reference TRBV25-1 and TRBJ1-1, is EADIYQTPRYLVIGTGKKITLECSQTMGHDKMYWYQQDPGMELHLIHYSYGVNSTEKGDLSSESTVSRIRTEHFPLTLESARPSHTSQYLCASSGTGVTEAFFGQGTRLTVV.

The V and J genes are TRBV6-1 and TRBJ1-4; tentative D call: TRBD1 (6 bases). Germline CDR1 MNHNS, CDR2 SASEGT. This CDR3 comprises 14 residues. V dropped 6 bases and J dropped 7 bases, with 15 bases sitting between them. CDR3 sequence reads: CASSTGSHAEKLFF. The CDR3 DNA is TGTGCCAGCAGCACAGGGTCGCACGCTGAAAAACTGTTTTTT.

This clone was observed once. This chain uses TRBV6-5 with TRBJ2-7; 8 bases fit TRBD1. Trimming cost V 2 bases and J 5 bases; bases outside gene matches: 5. CDR1 and CDR2 from the germline V gene are MNHEY and SVGAGI. CDR3 length equals 14 residues. DNA for the CDR3: TGTGCCAGCAGTTACACCAGGGGGCTGAACGAGCAGTACTTC. It specifies CASSYTRGLNEQYF.

The chain couples TRBV7-2 to TRBJ2-1, with D perhaps TRBD1 (6 bases). V lost 6 bases to trimming and J lost 4 bases, with 10 bases between them. Germline-derived CDR1 and CDR2 are SGHTA and FQGNSA. The CDR3 sequence is 13 residues long. The CDR3 region has the DNA TGTGCCAGCAGTCGGACAGATTACAATGAGCAGTTCTTC. Its translation: CASSRTDYNEQFF.

The V and J genes are TRBV2 and TRBJ1-2; tentative D call: TRBD1 (6 bases). V gave up 7 bases and J gave up 3 bases, with 15 bases separating them. Germline values: CDR1 SNHLY, CDR2 FYNNEI. The CDR3 loop spans 14 amino acids. CDR3 residues: CASNNDRSYYGYTF. In DNA form, the CDR3 reads TGTGCCAGCAACAACGACAGGTCTTACTATGGCTACACCTTC.

The CDR3 sequence: CASSRTALSQANYGYTF. As DNA, the CDR3 is TGTGCCAGCAGCCGAACCGCCCTCAGCCAGGCTAACTATGGCTACACCTTC. The chain links TRBV11-2 to TRBJ1-2; the D is unclear. This CDR3 has 17 amino acids. Between the trimmed V and J ends, which lost 5 bases and 0 bases, there was a span of 19 bases. Per germline, CDR1 SGHAT and CDR2 FQNNGV. Full variable domain (remainder filled in from reference TRBV11-2 and TRBJ1-2): EAGVAQSPRYKIIEKRQSVAFWCNPISGHATLYWYQQILGQGPKLLIQFQNNGVVDDSQLPKDRFSAERLKGVDSTLKIQPAKLEDSAVYLCASSRTALSQANYGYTFGSGTRLTVV.

This clone was found once. The chain recombines TRBV19 with TRBJ2-1; the match to TRBD2 covers 11 bases. The CDR3 consists of 17 residues. From germline, CDR1 is LNHDA and CDR2 SQIVND (reference sequence). V was clipped by 8 bases and J by 9 bases; unmatched bases: 18. CDR3 residues: CASGRTSGPLSFAEQFF. CDR3 coding DNA: TGTGCCAGTGGACGGACTAGCGGGCCCCTATCGTTTGCTGAGCAGTTCTTC.

The chain employs TRBV28 and TRBJ2-7; tentatively, D is TRBD1 (6 bases). The CDR3 has 14 amino acids. Germline V gene data show CDR1 as MDHEN and CDR2 as SYDVKM. The V gene lost 7 bases and the J gene lost 2 bases, with 15 bases spanning the gap. CDR3 DNA: TGTGCCAGCAAACCGGGACAAGGACCCTACGAGCAGTACTTC. It yields the protein CASKPGQGPYEQYF.

V usage is TRBV7-6 and J usage is TRBJ1-1; 7 bases fit TRBD1. Germline-derived CDR1 and CDR2 are SGHVS and FNYEAQ. The CDR3 runs 14 residues. The V and J ends lost 5 bases and 5 bases, in that order; junction bases with no gene match: 8. The CDR3 DNA is TGTGCCAGCAGCCATATAAACAGGGGTACTGAAGCTTTCTTT. Protein sequence: CASSHINRGTEAFF.

The chain employs TRBV14 and TRBJ2-5, with a tentative D call TRBD2 (7 bases). Germline lookup yields CDR1 SGHDN and CDR2 FVKESK. V lost 0 bases and J 5 bases, leaving 16 bases between the germline ends. This CDR3 has 16 residues. The CDR3 DNA sequence: TGTGCCAGCAGCCAAGAATGGCGCGGGGGCGGGGAGACCCAGTACTTC. Protein sequence: CASSQEWRGGGETQYF.

J is TRBJ2-3 and V is TRBV5-1, with 7 bases fitting TRBD2. This CDR3 region has 13 residues. Germline V gives CDR1 SGHRS, CDR2 YFSETQ. The V and J ends lost 4 bases and 4 bases, in that order; junction bases with no gene match: 3. The CDR3 loop is CASSELAPDTQYF. In DNA, the CDR3 is TGCGCCAGCAGCGAACTAGCGCCAGATACGCAGTATTTT.

The chain is built from TRBV5-6 and TRBJ2-7; 7 nucleotides match TRBD1. CDR1 SGHDT and CDR2 YYEEEE come from the germline V gene. CDR3 length equals 15 residues. Germline trimming cut 5 bases from V and 2 bases from J; bases unmatched to any gene: 10. Written as DNA, the CDR3 is TGTGCCAGCAGTTCCCGGGACAGAGGGACCTACGAGCAGTACTTC. Protein: CASSSRDRGTYEQYF.